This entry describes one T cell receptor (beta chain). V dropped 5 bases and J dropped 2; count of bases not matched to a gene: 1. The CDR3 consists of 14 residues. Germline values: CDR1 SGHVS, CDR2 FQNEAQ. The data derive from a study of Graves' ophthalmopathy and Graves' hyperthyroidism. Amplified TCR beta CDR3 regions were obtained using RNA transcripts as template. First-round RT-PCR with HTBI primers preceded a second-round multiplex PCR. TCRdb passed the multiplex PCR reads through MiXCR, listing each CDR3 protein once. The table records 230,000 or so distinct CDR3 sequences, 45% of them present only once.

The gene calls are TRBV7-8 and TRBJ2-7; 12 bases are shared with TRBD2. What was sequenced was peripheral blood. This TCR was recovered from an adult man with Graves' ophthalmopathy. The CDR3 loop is CASSRTSGAYEQYF. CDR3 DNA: TGTGCCAGCAGCCGGACTAGCGGGGCCTACGAGCAGTACTTC.